This T cell receptor beta chain appears in the sequencing data of a study of cytomegalovirus exposure and HLA in healthy donors. Study background: HLA-typed donors were the source of approximately 80 million unique TCRs, which an early data release held.

Study-wide findings and caveats: An Asian-associated ancestry cluster reportedly showed fewer N-insertions than the approximately 650-donor mean in a later analysis.

The study ran its PCR with 60 Vbeta and 13 Jbeta primers. The table came from immunoSEQ multiplex PCR; TCRdb's copy has only in-frame clones and leaves some out. In the table there are 210,000 or so clones, 83% of which are singletons. V was trimmed by 2 bases and J by 5 bases, leaving 22 bases between them. The CDR3 totals 18 residues. Germline V gene data show CDR1 as MGHRA and CDR2 as YSYEKL. A remark on this clone: The antigen is not known.

Sequenced: PBMCs. This clonotype was obtained from a girl aged 10-17 years in good health and CMV-seronegative. The chain joins TRBV4-1 to TRBJ2-1; a weak D match, TRBD2 (6 bases). CDR3 sequence reads: CASSQFPDTGTENNEQFF. For the CDR3, the DNA is TGCGCCAGCAGCCAATTCCCCGACACCGGGACTGAGAACAATGAGCAGTTCTTC.